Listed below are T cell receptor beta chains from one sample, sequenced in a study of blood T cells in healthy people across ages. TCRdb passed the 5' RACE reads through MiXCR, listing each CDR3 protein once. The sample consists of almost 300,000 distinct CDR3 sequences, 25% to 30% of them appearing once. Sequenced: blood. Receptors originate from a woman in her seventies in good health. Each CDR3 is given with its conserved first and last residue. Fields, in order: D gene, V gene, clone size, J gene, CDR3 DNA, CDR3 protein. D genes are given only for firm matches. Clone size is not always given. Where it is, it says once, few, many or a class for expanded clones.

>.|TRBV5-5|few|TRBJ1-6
TGTGCCAGCATCCTTGGACAGTCTAATTCACCCCTCCACTTT
CASILGQSNSPLHF
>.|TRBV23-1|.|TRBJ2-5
TGCGCCAGCACCCCCTCCCGATTGGAGACCCAGTACTTC
CASTPSRLETQYF
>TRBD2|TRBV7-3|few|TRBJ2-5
TGTGCCAGCAGCAATAGCGGGAGATTCGGAGAGACCCAGTACTTC
CASSNSGRFGETQYF
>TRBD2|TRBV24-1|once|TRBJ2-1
TGTGCCACCAGTGATTTCGGTGCGGGAGCGAGTTCGAATGAGCAGTTCTTC
CATSDFGAGASSNEQFF
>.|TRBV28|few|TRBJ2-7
TGTGCCAGCAGTCTCCCCCGCAGCCCCTACGAGCAGTACTTC
CASSLPRSPYEQYF
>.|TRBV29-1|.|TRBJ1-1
TGCAGCGTTGTCCCGGACGGGAACACTGAAGCTTTCTTT
CSVVPDGNTEAFF
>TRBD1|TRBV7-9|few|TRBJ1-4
TGTGCCAGCAGCCTGCAGGGGGTTAAAGATGAAAAACTGTTTTTT
CASSLQGVKDEKLFF
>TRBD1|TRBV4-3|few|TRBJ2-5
TGCGCCAGCAGCCAAGGCAGGACAGGCCCTACGACCCAGTACTTC
CASSQGRTGPTTQYF
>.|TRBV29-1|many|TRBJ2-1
TGCAGCGTCGCACAGAACCCCTACAATGAGCAGTTCTTC
CSVAQNPYNEQFF
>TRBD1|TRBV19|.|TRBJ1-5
TGTGCCAGTAGTATTTCCCACAGGGGGCGCGGTCAGCCCCAGCATTTT
CASSISHRGRGQPQHF
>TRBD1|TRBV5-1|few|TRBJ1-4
TGCGCCAGCAGCTTAGGCACAGGGGGCGTAAAACTGTTTTTT
CASSLGTGGVKLFF
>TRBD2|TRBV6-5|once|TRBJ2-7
TGTGCCAGCAGACGTTCTAGCGGGAGTGGGTCCGAGCAGTACTTC
CASRRSSGSGSEQYF